This T cell receptor (beta chain) appears in the sequencing data of a study of Ad26.COV2.S vaccination and SARS-CoV-2 variants. Some clones are missing from TCRdb's copy, which holds only in-frame ones; the method was immunoSEQ multiplex PCR. The sample records hundreds of thousands of clones, roughly 90% being singletons. Deletions cut 4 bases from V and 1 base from J, with 10 bases between. CDR1 and CDR2 (germline): MGHRA, YSYEKL. The CDR3 is 14 residues long. Treatment described: approximately 18 received Ad26.COV2.S at low or high dose, single or two shots; roughly 5 received placebo; per-sample allocation not given. Samples came from day 63 after the first vaccine or placebo injection.

The chain uses TRBV4-1 and TRBJ2-5, with D perhaps being TRBD1 or TRBD2 (5 bases each). The sequence derives from a person between 18 and 59 years old who received the Ad26.COV2.S COVID-19 vaccine or a placebo. The sample was peripheral blood, taken in a trial of Ad26.COV2.S vaccine versus placebo. As DNA, the CDR3 is TGCGCCAGCAGCCTCCGGGACCTCCAAGAGACCCAGTACTTC. Translating it yields CASSLRDLQETQYF.